The clone carrying this TCR beta chain came up a few times. MiXCR, applied by TCRdb to the 5' RACE reads, yields one record per CDR3 protein. The sample carries around 650,000 distinct CDR3 sequences, roughly 7.2% recorded once. These data belong to a study of identical twins. V was clipped by 2 bases and J by 2 bases; unmatched bases: 3. There are 14 residues in the CDR3. Germline V gene sequence: CDR1 SGHRS, CDR2 YFSETQ. This sample also belongs to another study, concerning yellow fever vaccine responses in identical twins.

The chain is built from TRBV5-1 and TRBJ1-2, with 7 bases lining up with TRBD1. The sequence was obtained from a woman under 30 in good health. The material sequenced was PBMCs. The DNA for the CDR3 is TGCGCCAGCAGCTTATTACAGGGGAACTATGGCTACACCTTC. This sequence encodes CASSLLQGNYGYTF.